A single T cell receptor beta chain is shown here with its context. Its antigen is unidentified. One end of the junction does not line up with germline, which may come from a read error. Method: immunoSEQ multiplex PCR; TCRdb's copy keeps in-frame clones and lacks some. The repertoire holds roughly 320,000 clones, around 84% seen once, with less than 2% in the top ten. This sample stems from a study of Ad26.COV2.S vaccination and SARS-CoV-2 variants. On the study more broadly: Ad26.COV2.S given intramuscularly, once or twice 56 days apart. Whole-study results and caveats: There was reportedly substantial breadth in spike-specific CD8+ and CD4+ T cell responses after vaccination.

Treatment described: roughly 18 received Ad26.COV2.S at low or high dose, single or two shots; 5 received placebo; per-sample allocation not given. Repertoires come from day 63 after the first vaccine or placebo injection. It was Wuhan-strain SARS-CoV-2 spike that the Ad26 vaccine vector expressed. Sequencing used peripheral blood, obtained in a trial of Ad26.COV2.S vaccine versus placebo. The origin of this receptor is a person between 18 and 65 years old who received the Ad26.COV2.S COVID-19 vaccine or a placebo.

The CDR3 reads CASSFGTSGEPRTQYF. The CDR3 DNA sequence: TGTGCTAGCAGCTTTGGGACTAGCGGGGAGCCCAGGACCCAGTACTTC. V and J are TRBV7-7 and TRBJ2-5; TRBD2 aligns across 13 bases. The length of the CDR3 is 16 residues. The V gene's germline CDR1 is SSHAT and CDR2 FNYEAQ (reference sequence).